This T cell receptor beta chain comes out of a study of blood T cell repertoires in COVID-19. In the study overall: From T cells, B-cell-depleted T cells, or PBMCs came the material, which was cDNA or gDNA.

Using immunoSEQ multiplex PCR, the repertoire was profiled, and TCRdb retains in-frame clones only, with some absent. The profile covers over 65,000 clones, with around 85% appearing a single time and 18% taken by the ten largest. The CDR3 consists of 14 residues. V lost 2 bases and J 6 bases, leaving 13 bases between the germline ends. Per germline, CDR1 LNHNV and CDR2 YYDKDF (reference sequence). The chain joins TRBV15 to TRBJ1-2; D is undetermined. The TCR was taken from an elderly man with active or convalescent COVID-19. Sequences were obtained from peripheral blood. This CDR3 reads CATSRTVETHGYTF. As DNA, the CDR3 is TGTGCCACCAGCAGAACAGTGGAAACCCATGGCTACACCTTC.